Below are 25 T cell receptor beta chains sequenced from a single sample in a study of blood T cell repertoires in COVID-19. Clones were read by immunoSEQ multiplex PCR, and TCRdb kept only the in-frame ones, dropping some. Of 35,000 to 45,000 clones detected, roughly 80% appear once; the ten largest clones hold around a third. The material sequenced was peripheral blood. Receptors originate from a woman over 75 with acute or convalescent COVID-19.

The chain carries TRBV4-1 and TRBJ2-1; perhaps TRBD1 as D (6 bases). The ends were cut back, 0 bases at V and 9 bases at J, with 21 bases in the middle. Germline values: CDR1 MGHRA, CDR2 YSYEKL. The CDR3 consists of 17 residues. In nucleotides, the CDR3 is TGCGCCAGCAGCCAAGATTTTCCTCGAGGGGCCAGGGGTGAGCAGTTCTTC. This gives the protein CASSQDFPRGARGEQFF.

CDR3 in amino acids: CASSSPGTDTQYF. The CDR3 coding sequence is TGCGCCAGCAGCTCCCCGGGCACAGATACGCAGTATTTT. V is TRBV4-1 and J is TRBJ2-3, with D uncertain. Germline V lookup: CDR1 MGHRA, CDR2 YSYEKL. V lost 5 bases, J lost 1 base, and 7 bases lay in between. The CDR3 loop spans 13 amino acids.

The genes are TRBV7-2 and TRBJ2-3, with D unclear. The CDR3 loop spans 12 amino acids. Germline CDR1 and CDR2: SGHTA and FQGNSA. Trimming took off 0 bases at V and 5 bases at J, with 3 bases between the two ends. The DNA of the CDR3 is TGTGCCAGCAGCTTAGCCTTAGATACGCAGTATTTT. This translates into CASSLALDTQYF.

This clone was recorded once. The gene calls are TRBV30 and TRBJ2-2, with 7 bases that match TRBD2. Germline V gene lookup returns CDR1 GTSNPN and CDR2 SVGIG (reference sequence). This CDR3 comprises 14 residues. The chain's CDR3 is CALSGATHTGELFF. The CDR3 DNA reads TGTGCGTTGAGCGGGGCCACTCACACCGGGGAGCTGTTTTTT.

This clone was found once. The rearrangement joins TRBV18 to TRBJ2-5; TRBD1 matches at 7 bases. The V gene's germline CDR1 is KGHSH and CDR2 LQKENI. CDR3 length: 14 residues. J gave up 4 bases and V 5 bases, and 7 bases lay outside the gene matches. CDR3 DNA sequence: TGTGCCAGCTCAATTACAGGGGAGAGAGAGACCCAGTACTTC. Protein: CASSITGERETQYF.

The chain joins TRBV4-2 to TRBJ2-1, with a tentative D call TRBD2 (5 bases). CDR3 length: 14 residues. Looked up from germline, CDR1 is LGHNA and CDR2 is YNFKEQ. The ends were cut back, 1 base at V and 8 bases at J, with 12 bases in the middle. This CDR3 reads CASSQGTQGYEQFF. In nucleotides, the CDR3 is TGTGCCAGCAGCCAAGGGACTCAAGGCTATGAGCAGTTCTTC.

In this sample, this clone turned up once. This chain connects TRBV7-3 to TRBJ1-5, with no clear D. Germline assignment: CDR1 SGHTA and CDR2 FQGTGA. CDR3 size: 14 residues. V shed 5 bases and J shed 4 bases, with 12 bases lying between them. The CDR3 DNA follows: TGTGCCAGCAGCCCCAGCGGAGGGAATCAGCCCCAGCATTTT. Translated: CASSPSGGNQPQHF.

The table lists this clone with a few counts. This chain links TRBV11-1 with TRBJ2-7, with D possibly matching TRBD1 (5 bases). This CDR3 region has 15 residues. Trimming pared 2 bases from V and 0 bases from J, leaving 11 bases between. CDR1 is SGHAT, CDR2 FQDESV, per germline (reference sequence). CDR3 in DNA: TGTGCCAGCAGCTTAAGTAGGGGCGTCTCCTACGAGCAGTACTTC. It codes for CASSLSRGVSYEQYF.

V gene TRBV19 combines with J gene TRBJ2-3; possibly TRBD2 for D (6 bases). The CDR3 covers 14 residues. The V and J ends lost 3 bases and 5 bases respectively, with 12 bases between them. The germline V gene encodes CDR1 LNHDA and CDR2 SQIVND (reference sequence). For the CDR3, the DNA is TGTGCCAGTAGTATCCGGGACGGGAGAGATACGCAGTATTTT. This translates into CASSIRDGRDTQYF.

V and J are TRBV6-5 and TRBJ2-4; unclear D gene. CDR3 length equals 14 residues. V lost 4 bases, J lost 5 bases, and 12 bases lay in between. Germline V gene sequence: CDR1 MNHEY, CDR2 SVGAGI. CDR3 protein: CASSSDLKQNIQYF. CDR3 sequence (DNA): TGTGCCAGCAGTTCCGACTTGAAACAAAACATTCAGTACTTC.

The chain carries TRBV30 and TRBJ1-2; 10 nucleotides align to TRBD1. The V and J ends lost 0 bases and 4 bases, in that order; junction bases with no gene match: 11. The length of the CDR3 is 17 residues. Germline CDR1 GTSNPN, CDR2 SVGIG (reference sequence). CDR3 bases: TGTGCCTGGAGTGTAACCGGGACAGGGGTAATGATCTATGGCTACACCTTC. This encodes CAWSVTGTGVMIYGYTF. The full variable domain, with the rest looked up from reference TRBV30 and TRBJ1-2, is SQTIHQWPATLVQPVGSPLSLECTVEGTSNPNLYWYRQAAGRGLQLLFYSVGIGQISSEVPQNLSASRPQDRQFILSSKKLLLSDSGFYLCAWSVTGTGVMIYGYTFGSGTRLTVV.

This chain uses TRBV27 with TRBJ1-1; 7 positions agree with TRBD1. CDR3 size: 14 residues. Germline V gene data show CDR1 as MNHEY and CDR2 as SMNVEV (reference sequence). With 8 bases clipped from V and 5 bases from J, the junction kept 11 bases outside the gene matches. CDR3 coding DNA: TGTGCCAGCCGCCAAGAGGGGGCGAGAACTGAAGCTTTCTTT. It translates to CASRQEGARTEAFF.

V and J are TRBV5-1 and TRBJ2-3; no firm D call. CDR3 length: 14 residues. Germline V CDR1 and CDR2: SGHRS, YFSETQ. Trimming removed 0 bases from V and 2 bases from J, with 7 bases in between. CDR3 DNA: TGCGCCAGCAGCTTGGGGGCTCCCACAGATACGCAGTATTTT. This codes for CASSLGAPTDTQYF.

The V gene is TRBV10-2, the J gene TRBJ1-5, with 7 bases identical to TRBD1. Germline trimming cut 4 bases from V and 3 bases from J; bases unmatched to any gene: 3. CDR1 WSHSY and CDR2 SAAADI come from the germline V gene. This CDR3 spans 14 amino acids. The CDR3 region has the DNA TGCGCCAGCAGTGGGCAGGGGGTCAATCAGCCCCAGCATTTT. Translation: CASSGQGVNQPQHF.

The chain recombines TRBV29-1 with TRBJ2-3; no firm D call. Germline lookup yields CDR1 SQVTM and CDR2 ANQGSEA. The CDR3 loop spans 14 amino acids. Trimming left V 7 bases short and J 1 base short, with 15 bases between. The CDR3 region is CSDPRVSGTDTQYF. CDR3 bases: TGCAGCGACCCGCGAGTAAGCGGCACAGATACGCAGTATTTT.

The chain employs TRBV7-2 and TRBJ1-1, with D possibly being TRBD1 (5 bases). CDR1 is SGHTA and CDR2 is FQGNSA in the germline V gene. The length of the CDR3 is 13 residues. The V end lost 6 bases, the J end lost 7 bases, and 15 bases lay between the germline ends. Written as DNA, the CDR3 is TGTGCCAGCAGAAATGGGGGGGGGTTTGAAGCTTTCTTT. It encodes CASRNGGGFEAFF.

The chain couples TRBV15 to TRBJ2-7, with 7 bases that match TRBD2. CDR3 length: 16 residues. The V gene end was trimmed by 0 bases and the J gene end by 4 bases; junction bases not matched to a gene: 9. The germline V gene encodes CDR1 LNHNV and CDR2 YYDKDF (reference sequence). The CDR3: CATSRDPAGEGYEQYF. DNA of the CDR3: TGTGCCACCAGCAGAGACCCGGCGGGAGAGGGGTACGAGCAGTACTTC.

The V gene is TRBV10-1, the J gene TRBJ2-2; maybe TRBD1 (5 bases). Trimming pared 3 bases from V and 5 bases from J, leaving 10 bases between. Germline CDR1 and CDR2: WNHNN and SYGVQD (reference sequence). The CDR3 contains 14 residues. The CDR3 DNA reads as TGCGCCAGCAGTGAATACAGGTCGACCGGGGAGCTGTTTTTT. Amino acids: CASSEYRSTGELFF.

In this sample, this clone turned up once. The J gene is TRBJ1-4, the V gene TRBV14, with a weak D call TRBD1 (6 bases). V was clipped by 4 bases and J by 7 bases, with 10 bases between them. The CDR3 is 13 residues long. The germline CDR1 and CDR2 sequences are SGHDN and FVKESK. The CDR3 spells CASSLKGGEKLFF. In DNA, the CDR3 is TGTGCCAGCAGCCTCAAAGGGGGTGAAAAACTGTTTTTT.

This rearrangement joins TRBV6-2 or TRBV6-3 to TRBJ1-2; maybe TRBD1 (5 bases). CDR3 length: 16 residues. In germline, CDR1 is MNHEY, CDR2 SVGEGT. Trimming pared 2 bases from V and 1 base from J, leaving 14 bases between. CDR3 region: CASSYVAQGLNYGYTF. The CDR3 nucleotides are TGTGCCAGCAGTTACGTCGCGCAGGGCCTTAACTATGGCTACACCTTC.

V and J are TRBV28 and TRBJ2-3; 9 positions agree with TRBD2. CDR3 length: 17 amino acids. CDR1 and CDR2 from the germline V gene are MDHEN and SYDVKM. The junction had 14 bases not matched to a gene; V was cut back by 5 bases and J by 5 bases. CDR3 residues: CASSQFSGTSSRDTQYF. The CDR3 DNA is TGTGCCAGCAGTCAATTTTCCGGGACTAGCTCCAGAGATACGCAGTATTTT.

The chain couples TRBV5-1 to TRBJ2-3, with 8 positions matching TRBD2. Germline trimming cut 0 bases from V and 3 bases from J; bases unmatched to any gene: 3. The V gene's germline CDR1 is SGHRS and CDR2 YFSETQ. The CDR3 has 15 residues. The CDR3 nucleotides are TGCGCCAGCAGCTTGGTACTAGCGGAGACAGATACGCAGTATTTT. Amino acid sequence: CASSLVLAETDTQYF. Full variable domain (outside the CDR3, taken from reference TRBV5-1 and TRBJ2-3): KAGVTQTPRYLIKTRGQQVTLSCSPISGHRSVSWYQQTPGQGLQFLFEYFSETQRNKGNFPGRFSGRQFSNSRSEMNVSTLELGDSALYLCASSLVLAETDTQYFGPGTRLTVL.

The chain couples TRBV4-1 to TRBJ2-3, with 15 nucleotides matching TRBD2. The V segment lost 4 bases and the J segment 8 bases; nucleotides outside the gene matches: 7. The CDR3 sequence is 16 residues long. The germline V gene has CDR1 MGHRA and CDR2 YSYEKL. CDR3 region: CASSLGTSGGTGTQYF. CDR3 in DNA: TGCGCCAGCAGCCTAGGGACTAGCGGGGGGACCGGTACGCAGTATTTT.

The rearrangement links TRBV29-1 to TRBJ1-1; D might be TRBD1 (5 bases). The germline gives CDR1 SQVTM, CDR2 ANQGSEA. There are 14 residues in the CDR3. V lost 6 bases and J 0 bases, leaving 14 bases between the germline ends. The CDR3 bases are TGCAGCGTCTCGGGGGGGATATTGAACACTGAAGCTTTCTTT. Its translation: CSVSGGILNTEAFF.

This clone has just a few counts. This chain links TRBV5-5 with TRBJ1-6; 11 nucleotides agree with TRBD1. V was pared by 5 bases and J by 10 bases, with 5 bases of the junction left unmatched. The CDR3 spans 14 residues. Germline V gene sequence: CDR1 SGHKS, CDR2 YYEKEE (reference sequence). CDR3 sequence: CASSRGQGESPLHF. As DNA, the CDR3 is TGTGCCAGCAGTAGGGGACAGGGGGAATCACCCCTCCACTTT.